A selection of T cell receptor beta chains follows, all from one sample in a study of radiotherapy plus CTLA-4 blockade in lung cancer. Data came from immunoSEQ multiplex PCR; TCRdb stores just in-frame clones and leaves some out. The sample lists 55,000 to 85,000 clones; approximately 76% were seen once. The sequencing here drew on peripheral blood, taken from a patient treated with radiotherapy plus ipilimumab. Receptors originate from a human donor with non-small cell lung cancer whose response to radiotherapy plus ipilimumab could not be evaluated. Some clones in this sample may be carry-over from other donors' samples. CDR3s include the opening cysteine and the closing phenylalanine or tryptophan. D genes are given only for firm matches. The listing skips clone size in some rows; elsewhere it reads once, few, many or a size class.

clone_size	d_call	v_call	j_call	cdr3_nt	cdr3_aa
few	-	TRBV5-1	TRBJ2-7	TGCGCCAGCAGCTTGGCCCCAGGCAACTCCTACGAGCAGTACTTC	CASSLAPGNSYEQYF
-	TRBD1	TRBV5-1	TRBJ1-5	TGCGCCAGCAGCCCCACAGGGGACAATCAGCCCCAGCATTTT	CASSPTGDNQPQHF
-	TRBD1	TRBV27	TRBJ2-1	TGTGCCAGCCGCCTTATGTCAGGGGGCTACAATGAGCAGTTCTTC	CASRLMSGGYNEQFF
-	TRBD1	TRBV7-8	TRBJ2-1	TGTGCCAGCCGGGCAGGGGGCATTTTTGGTGAGCAGTTCTTC	CASRAGGIFGEQFF
-	-	TRBV9	TRBJ1-1	TGTGCCAGCGGGGCCCCCTGGGGAAGTGAAGCTTTCTTT	CASGAPWGSEAFF
-	-	TRBV5-1	TRBJ1-2	TGCGCCAGCAGCCCCTCACCCGGAGCAGGGGAAGGCTACACCTTC	CASSPSPGAGEGYTF
few	-	TRBV5-1	TRBJ2-1	TGCGCCAGCAGCTTGTTATCACAGAGTGAGCAGTTCTTC	CASSLLSQSEQFF
few	-	TRBV6-1	TRBJ1-5	TGTGCCAGCGCGAATTTGCCTCCCCAGCATTTT	CASANLPPQHF
few	-	TRBV11-2	TRBJ1-5	TGTGCCAGCAGCCCTGGTAGTAGCAATCAGCCCCAGCATTTT	CASSPGSSNQPQHF
-	TRBD1	TRBV5-5	TRBJ1-2	TGTGCCAGCAACTTCGGACAGGGGTATGGCTACACCTTC	CASNFGQGYGYTF
-	-	TRBV7-9	TRBJ2-5	TGTGCCAACAGCTATCATCTTCGGGACATGTACCAAGAGACCCAGTACTTC	CANSYHLRDMYQETQYF
-	TRBD1	TRBV14	TRBJ2-3	TGTGCCAGCGATACAGGGGCCGATACGCAGTATTTT	CASDTGADTQYF
-	TRBD1	TRBV6-5	TRBJ1-6	TGTGCCAGCAGTTACCGACAGGGAAATTCACCCCTCCACTTT	CASSYRQGNSPLHF
-	-	TRBV7-2	TRBJ2-5	TGTGCCAGCAGCCCTACGACTGGCTGGGAGACCCAGTACTTC	CASSPTTGWETQYF
-	TRBD1	TRBV5-1	TRBJ2-2	TGCGCCAGCGGACAGGGAGGGAACACCGGGGAGCTGTTTTTT	CASGQGGNTGELFF
-	-	TRBV7-7	TRBJ2-5	TGTGCTAGCAGCTTAGTGGGGCATAAGGGGAAGGAGACCCAGTACTTC	CASSLVGHKGKETQYF
-	TRBD2	TRBV5-1	TRBJ2-7	TGCGCCAGCAGCCCAAGTAGCGGGGGGGCTTCCGAGCAGTACTTC	CASSPSSGGASEQYF
-	TRBD1	TRBV5-1	TRBJ2-1	TGCGCCAGCATGATACAGGGGGCCAATGAGCAGTTCTTC	CASMIQGANEQFF
-	TRBD1	TRBV5-1	TRBJ1-2	TGCGCCAGCAGCCCAACCACAGGGGGTGGCTATGGCTACACCTTC	CASSPTTGGGYGYTF
-	-	TRBV10-1	TRBJ1-2	TGCGCCAGCAGTGCGGTGGGAGCATATGGCTACACCTTC	CASSAVGAYGYTF
once	TRBD1	TRBV7-9	TRBJ2-7	TGTGCCAGCAGCTTAGAGGCAGGGGGCAAGATGTCCTACGAGCAGTACTTC	CASSLEAGGKMSYEQYF
-	-	TRBV9	TRBJ2-4	TGTGCCAGCAGCGCTCGGGACGGGAGTCGGGTTCAGTACTTC	CASSARDGSRVQYF
-	-	TRBV6-6	TRBJ2-7	TGTGCCAGCGGCAGGGTCGGGTACGAGCAGTACTTC	CASGRVGYEQYF
-	-	TRBV28	TRBJ2-1	TGTGCCAGCGCCAGGAATGAGCAGTTCTTC	CASARNEQFF
-	-	TRBV5-1	TRBJ2-1	TGCGCCAGCAGCTTGGGGTTAGTCTTCTCCAATGAGCAGTTCTTC	CASSLGLVFSNEQFF
-	-	TRBV6-1	TRBJ1-1	TGTGCCAGCAGACTAGACAAGAACACTGAAGCTTTCTTT	CASRLDKNTEAFF
-	-	TRBV5-6	TRBJ1-2	TGTGCCAGCAGCCTCTCAGACGGGGGTGGCTACACCTTC	CASSLSDGGGYTF
-	TRBD1	TRBV27	TRBJ2-7	TGTGCCAGCCACGCGGGGACAGGCTCCTACGAGCAGTACTTC	CASHAGTGSYEQYF
-	TRBD2	TRBV5-6	TRBJ2-1	TGTGCCAGCAGCTCGAGTAGCGGGGGAACGCTTAACAATGAGCAGTTCTTC	CASSSSSGGTLNNEQFF
-	-	TRBV5-1	TRBJ2-3	TGCGCCAGCACCTCACAGGCTAGCACAGATACGCAGTATTTT	CASTSQASTDTQYF
many	-	TRBV6-5	TRBJ1-1	TGTGCCAGCAGTTACGGACTCGTCAACACTGAAGCTTTCTTT	CASSYGLVNTEAFF
-	-	TRBV19	TRBJ1-5	TGTGCCAGTAGCCCCTCGGGACACCAGTACCAGCCCCAGCATTTT	CASSPSGHQYQPQHF
few	TRBD1	TRBV18	TRBJ2-7	TGTGCCAGCTCAGACAGGACAGGGGAGGCCGAGCAGTACTTC	CASSDRTGEAEQYF
few	-	TRBV10-3	TRBJ1-2	TGTGCCATCAGTCAGGACACGGCGTATGGCTACACCTTC	CAISQDTAYGYTF
-	-	TRBV6-6	TRBJ1-2	TGTGCCAGCAGTTACACACTCCGGGAACATGGCTACACCTTC	CASSYTLREHGYTF
-	TRBD1	TRBV9	TRBJ1-2	TGTGCCAGCAGCGCGCACAGGACAGGGGGCGTCTATGGCTACACCTTC	CASSAHRTGGVYGYTF
-	TRBD2	TRBV4-3	TRBJ2-5	TGCGCCAGCAGCCAAGAGCGGGGGGGCCAAGAGACCCAGTACTTC	CASSQERGGQETQYF
-	TRBD2	TRBV4-2	TRBJ2-2	TGTGCCAGCAGCCAAGGACCGGGACTAGCGGGGCCGAACACCGGGGAGCTGTTTTTT	CASSQGPGLAGPNTGELFF
few	-	TRBV6-6	TRBJ1-3	TGTGCCAGCAGTTACTTGCAGGGGACTGGAAACACCATATATTTT	CASSYLQGTGNTIYF
-	-	TRBV10-3	TRBJ1-2	TGTGCCATCAGTGAGCCGGGGGGATCTAACTATGGCTACACCTTC	CAISEPGGSNYGYTF
-	-	TRBV5-1	TRBJ2-5	TGCGCCAGCAGCTCAGCAGGCGAGACCCAGTACTTC	CASSSAGETQYF
few	TRBD1	TRBV5-5	TRBJ1-1	TGTGCCAGCAGCACCGGGACAGTTGGGGCTGAAGCTTTCTTT	CASSTGTVGAEAFF
-	TRBD2	TRBV6-5	TRBJ2-3	TGTGCCAGCAGTTACTCTAGCGGGAGCACAGATACGCAGTATTTT	CASSYSSGSTDTQYF
-	TRBD1	TRBV9	TRBJ1-2	TGTGCCAGCAGCGCATACAGGGGAAGTGGATGGGGCTACACCTTC	CASSAYRGSGWGYTF
-	-	TRBV2	TRBJ2-7	TGTGCCAGTAGTGAAACGGCCTACGAGCAGTACTTC	CASSETAYEQYF
once	-	TRBV19	TRBJ1-5	TGTGCCAGTAGTATTCGGGGGGGCGAGGGCAATCAGCCCCAGCATTTT	CASSIRGGEGNQPQHF
-	-	TRBV5-1	TRBJ1-6	TGCGCCAGCAGCTTGGTGACGGGGGGAGATTCACCCCTCCACTTT	CASSLVTGGDSPLHF
few	-	TRBV5-1	TRBJ2-3	TGCGCCAGCAGCTTGAGAGGGAAACTTTTCGATACGCAGTATTTT	CASSLRGKLFDTQYF
-	-	TRBV4-3	TRBJ2-3	TGCGCCAGCAGCCGGCAGGGACTTCTTAGGACAGATACGCAGTATTTT	CASSRQGLLRTDTQYF
-	TRBD1	TRBV6-1	TRBJ1-3	TGTGCCAGCAGTGGGGACAGGGTGTCTGGAAACACCATATATTTT	CASSGDRVSGNTIYF
-	-	TRBV6-5	TRBJ1-1	TGTGCCAGCACTTATGGGGGTACAGGGAATGCTTTCTTT	CASTYGGTGNAFF
-	TRBD1	TRBV5-6	TRBJ2-2	TGTGCCAGCAGCTACCGGGACAGGGCCGGGGAGCTGTTTTTT	CASSYRDRAGELFF
-	-	TRBV6-5	TRBJ1-5	TGTGCCAGCAGGACACCCAATCAGCCCCAGCATTTT	CASRTPNQPQHF
-	-	TRBV18	TRBJ1-6	TGTGCCAGCTCACCAGGGGGGGGGATGGATTCACCCCTCCACTTT	CASSPGGGMDSPLHF
-	-	TRBV4-1	TRBJ1-1	TGCGCCAGCAGCCAAGATTTGGCGTACCCTAGGACTGAAGCTTTCTTT	CASSQDLAYPRTEAFF
-	TRBD1	TRBV7-6	TRBJ1-1	TGTGCCAGCAGCTTAAGCGGGACAGGGGTCGGTGAAGCTTTCTTT	CASSLSGTGVGEAFF
-	TRBD1	TRBV28	TRBJ1-2	TGTGCCAGCAGACCCATCCCGACAGGGACTTATGGCTACACCTTC	CASRPIPTGTYGYTF
-	-	TRBV18	TRBJ1-3	TGTGCCAGCTCGCCGTACCAGGGGAATTCTGGAAACACCATATATTTT	CASSPYQGNSGNTIYF
-	TRBD2	TRBV5-1	TRBJ2-2	TGCGCCAGCAGCTTGAGCGGGGGTGCGAACACCGGGGAGCTGTTTTTT	CASSLSGGANTGELFF
-	TRBD2	TRBV5-4	TRBJ2-5	TGTGCCAGCAGCTTGGGACTAGCGGGGGGGCCAGGTGTGGAGACCCAGTACTTC	CASSLGLAGGPGVETQYF